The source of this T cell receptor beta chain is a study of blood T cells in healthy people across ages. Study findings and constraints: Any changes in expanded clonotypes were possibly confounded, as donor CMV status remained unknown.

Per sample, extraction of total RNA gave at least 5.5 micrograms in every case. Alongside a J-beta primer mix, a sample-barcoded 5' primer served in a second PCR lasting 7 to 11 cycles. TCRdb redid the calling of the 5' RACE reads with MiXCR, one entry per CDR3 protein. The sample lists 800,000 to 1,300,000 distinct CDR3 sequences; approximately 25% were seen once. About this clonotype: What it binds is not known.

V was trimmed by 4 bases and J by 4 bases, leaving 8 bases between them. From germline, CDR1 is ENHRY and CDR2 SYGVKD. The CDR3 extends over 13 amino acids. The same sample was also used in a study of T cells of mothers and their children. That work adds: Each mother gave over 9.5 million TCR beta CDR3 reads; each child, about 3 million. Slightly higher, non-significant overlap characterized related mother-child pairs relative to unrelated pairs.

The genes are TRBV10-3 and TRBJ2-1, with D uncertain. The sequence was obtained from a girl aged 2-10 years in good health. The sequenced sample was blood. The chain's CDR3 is CAISVAFYNEQFF. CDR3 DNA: TGTGCCATCAGTGTTGCATTTTACAATGAGCAGTTCTTC.